The 2 T cell receptor beta chains presented below share a single source sample, sequenced in a study of cytomegalovirus exposure and HLA in healthy donors. The PCR ran on 60 Vbeta and 13 Jbeta primers. Profiling relied on immunoSEQ multiplex PCR, and the TCRdb table lists in-frame clones only, not all of them. Of around 140,000 clones in the sample, about four fifths are singletons; the top ten hold roughly 4.7%. Specimen: PBMCs. The source is a man aged 40-50 years in good health and CMV-seronegative.

The rearrangement links TRBV19 to TRBJ1-4, with 10 nucleotides matching TRBD1. The CDR3 loop spans 16 amino acids. With V trimmed by 7 bases and J by 8 bases, 13 bases remained unmatched. The V gene's germline CDR1 is LNHDA and CDR2 SQIVND (reference sequence). CDR3 nucleotide sequence: TGTGCCAGTAAAGAGCTTTCGACAGGGGGCGGAGAAAAACTGTTTTTT. This gives the protein CASKELSTGGGEKLFF.

V usage is TRBV2 and J usage is TRBJ2-7; possible D gene TRBD1, 6 bases. The CDR3 runs 14 residues. The V gene lost 4 bases and the J gene lost 2 bases, with 12 bases spanning the gap. The germline V gene has CDR1 SNHLY and CDR2 FYNNEI. Here the CDR3 reads CASSGAGATYEQYF. CDR3 in DNA: TGTGCCAGCAGTGGGGCAGGGGCAACCTACGAGCAGTACTTC.